The T cell receptor (beta chain) described here comes from a study of blood T cell repertoires in COVID-19 (TCRdb year 2020). For the study in its entirety: Collaborator samples came from the United States, Italy and Spain and covered acute and convalescent phases of COVID-19. The prospective study material was composed of cDNA or gDNA derived from T cells, B-cell-depleted T cells, or PBMCs. Deeply sampled blood TCRbeta repertoires from subjects exposed to, actively infected with, or recovered from COVID-19 were included in the dataset. The repertoires were released in a freely available public database intended as a resource for research on the immune response to SARS-CoV-2. A de-identified subject ID, COVID-19 status, age in years and sex were almost always included in the sample metadata. The samples were drawn from the first 160 participants of the ongoing ImmuneRACE study and from 1,200 or so subjects provided by 6 global collaborators. HLA class I and class II types, where available, came from metadata supplied by the sample provider rather than from assay-based typing.

Regarding this clone: The antigen it binds to is not known. The input lacks base qualities; no much larger clone sits a single base away.

General findings and caveats noted by the study authors: How much clinical and demographic metadata was included differed by source and by participant, and the metadata was provided uncurated.

The immunoSEQ Assay, a bias-controlled multiplex PCR, was used to amplify TCRbeta CDR3 regions from genomic DNA. On the authors' methods: The number of nucleated cells in each sample was estimated by amplification of reference gene primers within the assay. Sequence reads were collapsed and filtered to measure the absolute abundance of every unique TCRbeta CDR3 rearrangement. For each sample, productive Simpson clonality was calculated by taking the square root of Simpson's diversity index across productive rearrangements. Entries here come from immuneACCESS through TCRdb and include only in-frame sequences with V and J called. Some clones fail to appear in such tables; in the studies checked, an unresolved V gene covers under half of the shortfall, and the cause of the remainder is unknown. V and J calls and clone size come straight from that table; D and trimming were deduced from the DNA. In this sample the table shows 200,000 to 250,000 clones, approximately 86% of which occur a single time. The ten largest account for 1.3% of the sample.

One collaborating source in Seattle enrolled patients while the patients were actively infected and followed the patients over time throughout the course of disease. Collaborating institutions collected whole blood in K2EDTA tubes following their own protocols. Collaborator samples were shipped for TCRbeta analysis as frozen whole blood, isolated PBMCs, or DNA extracted from either sample type. V gives up 0 bases and J gives up 7 bases, and the segment between their germline ends measures 13 bases. The germline V gene (reference sequence) supplies CDR1 LGHDT and CDR2 YNNKEL. Measured from the cysteine to the phenylalanine, the CDR3 is 15 residues long. Only the CDR3 portion is preserved as DNA: 45 bases, with reading frame beginning at the first base.

The sample was peripheral blood. This sequence originates from a woman aged 25 to 45 with COVID-19, enrolled during active disease. The rearrangement joined TRBV3-1 (or the pseudogene TRBV3-2) to TRBJ1-5; TRBD1 is a weak D gene call, 5 bases matching. Here is the DNA: TGTGCCAGCAGCCAAGATCTATGGGGCGGACAGCCCCAGCATTTT. Its protein reads: CASSQDLWGGQPQHF.